The rows below give T cell receptor beta chains drawn from one sample of a study of cytomegalovirus exposure and HLA in healthy donors. Sequencing was performed with immunoSEQ multiplex PCR; in TCRdb, only in-frame clones are kept and a portion is missing. The data hold tens of thousands of clones, with 75% observed a single time. Sequenced: PBMCs. The receptors come from a man aged 35 to 55 in good health and CMV-seronegative. The CDR3 runs from the conserved cysteine through the conserved F or W. The order of the fields is V gene, J gene, clone size, D gene, CDR3 DNA, CDR3 protein. A D gene is named only where the DNA matches it firmly. Only some rows state a clone size, as once, few, many or a class for expanded clones.

>TRBV10-3|TRBJ1-1|few|TRBD1
TGTGCCATCAGTGACGTCACAGGGGCGAACACTGAAGCTTTCTTT
CAISDVTGANTEAFF
>TRBV5-1|TRBJ2-3|NA|TRBD1
TGCGCCAGCGGCCTTACAGGGGGCAGGGCAGATACGCAGTATTTT
CASGLTGGRADTQYF
>TRBV29-1|TRBJ2-2|NA|NA
TGCAGCGTACAACTGGGGGCAGGGTCGAACACCGGGGAGCTGTTTTTT
CSVQLGAGSNTGELFF
>TRBV14|TRBJ2-1|NA|NA
TGTGCCAGCAGCCAAGATCGCAATGAGCAGTTCTTC
CASSQDRNEQFF
>TRBV7-6|TRBJ1-4|NA|NA
TGTGCCAGCAGCTATGGCAGGGACATGGATGAGGTGTTTTTT
CASSYGRDMDEVFF
>TRBV2|TRBJ1-5|NA|TRBD1
TGTGCCAGCAGTGATTTAGGACAGGGTAATCAGCCCCAGCATTTT
CASSDLGQGNQPQHF
>TRBV19|TRBJ1-5|NA|NA
TGTGCCAGTAGGGTGGCAGGCTATCAGCCCCAGCATTTT
CASRVAGYQPQHF
>TRBV5-1|TRBJ1-2|few|TRBD1
TGCGCCAGCAGCTTGGGAGTACAGGGGGCGGAGGGCTACACCTTC
CASSLGVQGAEGYTF
>TRBV5-1|TRBJ1-1|NA|NA
TGCGCCAGCAGCTTCACCCTAATGAGGGCCAACACTGAAGCTTTCTTT
CASSFTLMRANTEAFF
>TRBV13|TRBJ1-6|NA|TRBD1
TGTGCCAGCAGCTTAAAGGGGGCGGGGAATTCACCCCTCCACTTT
CASSLKGAGNSPLHF
>TRBV6-4|TRBJ1-2|NA|NA
TGTGCCAGCAGTGAAACCAGGGGAGGGGTTGGCTACACCTTC
CASSETRGGVGYTF
>TRBV30|TRBJ2-1|NA|TRBD1
TGTGCCTGGATGGAGACAGGGGGGTACAATGAGCAGTTCTTC
CAWMETGGYNEQFF
>TRBV27|TRBJ2-3|NA|TRBD1
TGTGCCAGCAGTTCGGGACAGGGGAGCACAGATACGCAGTATTTT
CASSSGQGSTDTQYF
>TRBV6-5|TRBJ1-5|NA|NA
TGTGCCAGCAGATTACAGGGAAGCAATCAGCCCCAGCATTTT
CASRLQGSNQPQHF
>TRBV19|TRBJ2-7|few|NA
TGTGCCAGTAGTATTATGGAGGGCTACGAGCAGTACTTC
CASSIMEGYEQYF
>TRBV5-1|TRBJ2-1|few|TRBD2
TGCGCCAGCAGCTCCCGGACTAGCGGGGGGGCCGGTGGCTCCTACAATGAGCAGTTCTTC
CASSSRTSGGAGGSYNEQFF
>TRBV28|TRBJ2-3|NA|TRBD1
TGTGCCAGCAGTCCCTCTTTAACAGGGGGCGAAGATACGCAGTATTTT
CASSPSLTGGEDTQYF
>TRBV7-3|TRBJ2-3|NA|TRBD2
TGTGCCAGCAGCTTTAGCGGGAACACAGATACGCAGTATTTT
CASSFSGNTDTQYF
>TRBV19|TRBJ1-1|NA|TRBD1
TGTGCCAGTAGTAAGGAACAGGGGATTGAAGCTTTCTTT
CASSKEQGIEAFF
>TRBV30|TRBJ1-1|few|NA
TGTGCCTGGACGACAGTGGGATTTTCTGAAGCTTTCTTT
CAWTTVGFSEAFF
>TRBV30|TRBJ2-1|NA|TRBD2
TGTGCCTGGAGCCCCCAGCGGGGCCTCTACAATGAGCAGTTCTTC
CAWSPQRGLYNEQFF
>TRBV5-4|TRBJ2-1|NA|NA
TGTGCGTGCCGAGGCAGTCTCTACAATGAGCAGTTCTTC
CACRGSLYNEQFF
>TRBV5-1|TRBJ2-7|NA|NA
TGCGCCAGCAGCTCCCAGGGTAACGAGCAGTACTTC
CASSSQGNEQYF
>TRBV28|TRBJ2-3|NA|TRBD2
TGTGCCAGTCCCCCACTAGCGGGCCCGGTAGTCGGCACAGATACGCAGTATTTT
CASPPLAGPVVGTDTQYF
>TRBV4-2|TRBJ1-5|NA|TRBD1
TGTGCCAGCAGCCAGGGGACAGGGGGTAGCAATCAGCCCCAGCATTTT
CASSQGTGGSNQPQHF
>TRBV7-2|TRBJ2-1|NA|TRBD2
TGTGCCAGCAGCCCCACATTCCAGCGGGGACGGGATGAGCAGTTCTTC
CASSPTFQRGRDEQFF
>TRBV7-9|TRBJ2-1|NA|TRBD2
TGTGCCAGCAGCCTAGACGGCGGGAGAGAGCAGTTCTTC
CASSLDGGREQFF
>TRBV30|TRBJ2-5|few|NA
TGTGCCTGGGACCGACAGACCACTCAAGAGACCCAGTACTTC
CAWDRQTTQETQYF
>TRBV9|TRBJ1-1|NA|TRBD1
TGTGCCAGCAGCCCCTTTGGGACAGCGAACACTGAAGCTTTCTTT
CASSPFGTANTEAFF
>TRBV5-8|TRBJ2-1|NA|NA
TGTGCCAGCAGCTCCGGGCTACAGGGTATTTCTGAGCAGTTCTTC
CASSSGLQGISEQFF
>TRBV7-3|TRBJ2-3|NA|NA
TGTGCCAGCAGCTTAATGGGTACAGACCCAGATACGCAGTATTTT
CASSLMGTDPDTQYF
>TRBV6-1|TRBJ1-2|NA|NA
TGTGCCAGCAGTGAATCCGGGACATTTAACTATGGCTACACCTTC
CASSESGTFNYGYTF
>TRBV7-7|TRBJ2-2|few|TRBD2
TGTGCTACCGGGACTAAGACCGGGGAGCTGTTTTTT
CATGTKTGELFF
>TRBV15|TRBJ1-5|NA|NA
TGTGCCACCAGCAGAGCCAGGGATAGCAATCAGCCCCAGCATTTT
CATSRARDSNQPQHF
>TRBV4-1|TRBJ2-4|NA|NA
TGCGCCAGCAGTCAAGGGCAGGGAAAGACCAAAAACATTCAGTACTTC
CASSQGQGKTKNIQYF
>TRBV2|TRBJ1-5|NA|TRBD1
TGTGCCAGCAGTGAACACAGGGGGGCAGCTCAGCCCCAGCATTTT
CASSEHRGAAQPQHF
>TRBV7-9|TRBJ2-1|NA|NA
TGTGCCAGCAGCCCCCCCCAGGGGAAGGGGCATGAGCAGTTCTTC
CASSPPQGKGHEQFF
>TRBV27|TRBJ2-7|once|TRBD1
TGTGCCAGCAGGCCAACCCTAGGGGGCTTCGGCGAGCAGTACTTC
CASRPTLGGFGEQYF
>TRBV5-1|TRBJ1-4|NA|NA
TGCGCCAGCAGCCCAATGACAGGTCCTAATGAAAAACTGTTTTTT
CASSPMTGPNEKLFF
>TRBV5-4|TRBJ1-1|few|NA
TGTGCCAGCAGCTTGGAAGTAGCAACTGAAGCTTTCTTT
CASSLEVATEAFF
>TRBV19|TRBJ2-6|NA|NA
TGTGCCAGTAATGCGGGGGCCGGGGCCAACGTCCTGACTTTC
CASNAGAGANVLTF
>TRBV29-1|TRBJ1-5|NA|NA
TGCAGCGTTGGACAATATAGCAATCAGCCCCAGCATTTT
CSVGQYSNQPQHF
>TRBV30|TRBJ1-3|NA|TRBD1
TGTGCTGGAAACAGGGGGAAGAGCTCTGGAAACACCATATATTTT
CAGNRGKSSGNTIYF
>TRBV2|TRBJ1-2|NA|NA
TGTGCCAGCACCACCCAGGGCTATGGCTACACCTTC
CASTTQGYGYTF
>TRBV29-1|TRBJ1-2|NA|NA
TGCAGCGTTGCGGGAGCTCGCGGCTATGGCTACACCTTC
CSVAGARGYGYTF
>TRBV6-5|TRBJ1-2|NA|NA
TGTGCCAGCACCCAGGGGTTTCACGGCTACACCTTC
CASTQGFHGYTF
>TRBV6-5|TRBJ2-7|few|TRBD2
TGTGCCAGCAGTTACAATCCGGGGGGAGGATGGGAGCAGTACTTC
CASSYNPGGGWEQYF
>TRBV2|TRBJ1-1|once|NA
TGTGCCAGCAGCATACAGGGCGGTGACACTGAAGCTTTCTTT
CASSIQGGDTEAFF
>TRBV30|TRBJ1-5|NA|NA
TGTGCCTGGAGTGTACGTGGGGGCGTCAATCAGCCCCAGCATTTT
CAWSVRGGVNQPQHF